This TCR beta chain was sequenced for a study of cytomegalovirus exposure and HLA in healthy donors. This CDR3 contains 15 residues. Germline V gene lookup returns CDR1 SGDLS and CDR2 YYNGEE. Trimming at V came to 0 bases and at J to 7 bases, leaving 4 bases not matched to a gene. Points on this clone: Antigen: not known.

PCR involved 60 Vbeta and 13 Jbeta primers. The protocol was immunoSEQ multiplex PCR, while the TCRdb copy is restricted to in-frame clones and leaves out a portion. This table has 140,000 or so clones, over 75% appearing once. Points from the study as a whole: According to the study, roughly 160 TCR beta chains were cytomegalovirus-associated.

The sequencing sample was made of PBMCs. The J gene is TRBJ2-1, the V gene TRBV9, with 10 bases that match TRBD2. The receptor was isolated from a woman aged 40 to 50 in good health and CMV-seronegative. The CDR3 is CASSVAGLADNEQFF. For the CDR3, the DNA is TGTGCCAGCAGCGTAGCAGGACTAGCGGATAATGAGCAGTTCTTC.